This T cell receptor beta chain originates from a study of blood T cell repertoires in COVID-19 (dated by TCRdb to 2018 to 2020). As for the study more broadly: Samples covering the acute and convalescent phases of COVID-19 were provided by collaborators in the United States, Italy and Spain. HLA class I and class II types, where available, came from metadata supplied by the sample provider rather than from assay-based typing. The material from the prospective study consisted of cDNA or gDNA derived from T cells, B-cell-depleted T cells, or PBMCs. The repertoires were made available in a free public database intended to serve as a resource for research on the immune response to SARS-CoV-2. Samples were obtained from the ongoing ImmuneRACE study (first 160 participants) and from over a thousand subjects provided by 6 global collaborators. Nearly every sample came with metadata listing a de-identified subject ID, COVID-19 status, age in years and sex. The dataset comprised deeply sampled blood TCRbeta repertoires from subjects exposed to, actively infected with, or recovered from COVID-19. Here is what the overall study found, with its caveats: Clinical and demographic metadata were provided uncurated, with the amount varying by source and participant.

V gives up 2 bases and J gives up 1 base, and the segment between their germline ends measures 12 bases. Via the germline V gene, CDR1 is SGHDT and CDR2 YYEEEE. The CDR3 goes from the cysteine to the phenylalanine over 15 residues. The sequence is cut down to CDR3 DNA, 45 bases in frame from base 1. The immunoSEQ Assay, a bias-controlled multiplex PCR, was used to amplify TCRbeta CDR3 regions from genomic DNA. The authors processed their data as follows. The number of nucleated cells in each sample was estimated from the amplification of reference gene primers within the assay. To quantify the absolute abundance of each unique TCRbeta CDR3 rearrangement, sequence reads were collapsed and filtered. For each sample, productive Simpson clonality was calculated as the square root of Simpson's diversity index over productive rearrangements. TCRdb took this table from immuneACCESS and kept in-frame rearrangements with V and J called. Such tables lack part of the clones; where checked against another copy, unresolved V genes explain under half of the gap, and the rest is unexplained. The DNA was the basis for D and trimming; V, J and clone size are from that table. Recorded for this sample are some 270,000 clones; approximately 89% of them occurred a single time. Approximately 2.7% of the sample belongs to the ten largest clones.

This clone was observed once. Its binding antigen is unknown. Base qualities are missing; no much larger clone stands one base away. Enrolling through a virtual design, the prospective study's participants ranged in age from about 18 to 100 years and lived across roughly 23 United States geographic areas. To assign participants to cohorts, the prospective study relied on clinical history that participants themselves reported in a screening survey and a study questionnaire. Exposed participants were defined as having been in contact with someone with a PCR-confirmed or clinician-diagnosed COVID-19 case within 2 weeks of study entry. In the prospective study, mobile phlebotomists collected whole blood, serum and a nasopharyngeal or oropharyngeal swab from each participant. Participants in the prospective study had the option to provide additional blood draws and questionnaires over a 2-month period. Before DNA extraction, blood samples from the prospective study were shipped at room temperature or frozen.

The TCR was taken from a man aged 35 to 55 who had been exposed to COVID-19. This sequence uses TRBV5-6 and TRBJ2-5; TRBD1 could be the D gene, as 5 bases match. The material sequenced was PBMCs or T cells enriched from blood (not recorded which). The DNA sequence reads TGTGCCAGCAGCTTTTTTACAGGTCCCCAAGAGACCCAGTACTTC. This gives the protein CASSFFTGPQETQYF.